This TCR beta chain was sequenced during a study of shared clonotypes between healthy human individuals. Overall study findings and caveats: Naive subsets tended to show greater estimated richness than memory subsets. Read depth was anticipated to influence clonotype sharing among donors.

Sequencing was performed with immunoSEQ multiplex PCR; in TCRdb, only in-frame clones are kept and a portion is missing. The data show around 2.5 million clones, with 90% to 95% seen just once and approximately 0.35% held by the top ten. The CDR3 contains 13 residues. V was cut by 8 bases and J by 1 base, with 11 bases left in between. Germline V gene lookup returns CDR1 MDHEN and CDR2 SYDVKM. On this clone: Its antigen is undetermined.

Sequenced: naive CD4+ T cells from PBMCs. Documented subset: CD45RA+ positively selected. The TCR sequence derives from a man younger than 35 in good health. Some clones in this sample may be carry-over from other donors' samples. V is TRBV28 and J is TRBJ1-1; D gene ambiguous. The CDR3 DNA sequence: TGTGCCAGCGCCCCGGGTCAGAACACTGAAGCTTTCTTT. Amino acid sequence: CASAPGQNTEAFF.